These 12 T cell receptor beta chains originate from one sample sequenced in a study of blood T cell repertoires in COVID-19. TCRdb's table, derived via immunoSEQ multiplex PCR, lists solely in-frame clones and lacks some. The sample includes approximately 130,000 clones, around 83% of them seen just once. What was sequenced was PBMCs or T cells enriched from blood (not recorded which). These TCRs come from a man younger than 45 who had recovered from COVID-19.

The genes are TRBV30 and TRBJ1-2; 9 bases map to TRBD1. J lost 6 bases, V lost 2 bases, and 1 base had no gene match. The CDR3 length is 12 residues. Germline V lookup: CDR1 GTSNPN, CDR2 SVGIG (reference sequence). The CDR3 sequence is CAWSRQGDGYTF. The CDR3 DNA sequence: TGTGCCTGGAGTAGACAGGGGGATGGCTACACCTTC.

The gene calls are TRBV27 and TRBJ1-5; tentative D call: TRBD1 (5 bases). CDR1 MNHEY and CDR2 SMNVEV come from the germline V gene (reference sequence). V was trimmed by 0 bases and J by 2 bases, leaving 14 bases between them. This CDR3 is 17 amino acids long. CDR3 sequence: CASSLSTGVGGNQPQHF. Here the CDR3 DNA reads TGTGCCAGCAGTTTATCGACGGGGGTAGGTGGCAATCAGCCCCAGCATTTT.

In the case of this clone: Other DNA sequences in this specimen translate into the identical CDR3. The genes are TRBV7-9 and TRBJ2-2; a weak D match, TRBD1 (5 bases). CDR3 length: 16 amino acids. Germline loops: CDR1 SEHNR, CDR2 FQNEAQ (reference sequence). V was clipped by 0 bases and J by 1 base, with 9 bases between them. The CDR3 bases are TGTGCCAGCAGCTTAGCGGGGCAGAAGAACACCGGGGAGCTGTTTTTT. Translated: CASSLAGQKNTGELFF.

The gene calls are TRBV19 and TRBJ2-5; D perhaps matches TRBD2 (5 bases). This CDR3 has 14 residues. Trimming removed 1 base from V and 5 bases from J, with 11 bases in between. The germline gives CDR1 LNHDA, CDR2 SQIVND (reference sequence). The CDR3 region is CASSIVGGSETQYF. CDR3 DNA sequence: TGTGCCAGTAGTATAGTAGGAGGATCGGAGACCCAGTACTTC.

The chain employs TRBV5-1 and TRBJ1-2; the match to TRBD1 covers 7 bases. The CDR3 is made up of 14 amino acids. V lost 3 bases, J lost 11 bases, and 13 bases stayed unmatched. Looked up from germline, CDR1 is SGHRS and CDR2 is YFSETQ. CDR3 coding DNA: TGCGCCAGCAGCTCTCAGGGGGGAGACTTCTTTTACACCTTC. This encodes CASSSQGGDFFYTF.

This chain connects TRBV2 to TRBJ2-3; D is unresolved. Germline CDR1 reads SNHLY; CDR2 reads FYNNEI. The length of the CDR3 is 14 residues. The V end was cut by 9 bases, the J end by 0 bases, with 13 bases between. CDR3 sequence (DNA): TGTGCCAGTGGTTCAGGTTCTAGCACAGATACGCAGTATTTT. Encoded protein: CASGSGSSTDTQYF.

The V call is TRBV3-1 (or the pseudogene TRBV3-2), the J call TRBJ2-2, with D possibly being TRBD2 (6 bases). Trimming pared 0 bases from V and 7 bases from J, leaving 15 bases between. The CDR3 is 16 residues long. Germline-derived CDR1 and CDR2 are LGHDT and YNNKEL (reference sequence). CDR3 protein: CASSQELPGSHGELFF. For the CDR3, the DNA is TGTGCCAGCAGCCAAGAGCTGCCCGGGAGCCACGGGGAGCTGTTTTTT.

The chain recombines TRBV9 with TRBJ1-2; TRBD1 matches 7 bases. The germline V gene encodes CDR1 SGDLS and CDR2 YYNGEE. V trimming: 2 bases; J trimming: 2 bases; junction bases outside the gene matches: 0. The CDR3 has 13 residues. CDR3 region: CASSVTGNYGYTF. The CDR3 DNA is TGTGCCAGCAGCGTGACAGGGAACTATGGCTACACCTTC. The complete variable domain, with remaining parts taken from reference TRBV9 and TRBJ1-2, reads DSGVTQTPKHLITATGQRVTLRCSPRSGDLSVYWYQQSLDQGLQFLIQYYNGEERAKGNILERFSAQQFPDLHSELNLSSLELGDSALYFCASSVTGNYGYTFGSGTRLTVV.

In this sample, this clone turned up a few times. V gene TRBV23-1 combines with J gene TRBJ2-5; D is unresolved. TRBV23-1 is noted as an ORF with a role that remains uncertain. With 0 bases removed from V and 5 bases from J, the gap between germline ends came to 13 bases. The CDR3 is 15 residues long. The CDR3 nucleotides read TGCGCCAGCAGTCAATCGATTTCTCACGCGGAGACCCAGTACTTC. Its translation: CASSQSISHAETQYF.

The CDR3 loop is CASSSFRGTNYEQYF. CDR3 bases: TGTGCCAGCAGCTCATTTCGGGGGACTAATTACGAGCAGTACTTC. The genes are TRBV11-2 and TRBJ2-7; TRBD2 aligns across 7 bases. CDR1 and CDR2 (germline): SGHAT, FQNNGV. V shed 4 bases and J 4 bases; nucleotides not matched to a gene: 10. This CDR3 is built from 15 residues.

The chain employs TRBV4-1 and TRBJ2-5; TRBD2 agrees at 10 bases. The V segment lost 3 bases and the J segment 5 bases; nucleotides outside the gene matches: 6. Germline CDR1 reads MGHRA; CDR2 reads YSYEKL. This CDR3 has 15 residues. CDR3 in amino acids: CASSQQAGGRETQYF. The DNA for the CDR3 is TGCGCCAGCAGCCAGCAAGCGGGGGGGCGGGAGACCCAGTACTTC.

V is TRBV5-1 and J is TRBJ2-3; D call uncertain. The length of the CDR3 is 14 residues. The V end was cut by 4 bases, the J end by 1 base, with 10 bases between. The V gene's germline CDR1 is SGHRS and CDR2 YFSETQ. This chain's CDR3 is CASSITTGTDTQYF. As DNA, the CDR3 is TGCGCCAGCAGCATAACTACGGGCACAGATACGCAGTATTTT.